This T cell receptor (beta chain) appears in the sequencing data of a study of T cell repertoires in cytomegalovirus infection. This clonotype was seen a few times. The antigen is not known. One entry per CDR3 protein results from TCRdb running MiXCR on the reads. The repertoire includes tens of thousands of distinct CDR3 sequences, about 29% of them detected once, and roughly three fifths sits in the top ten. CDR1 is SGHAT and CDR2 is FQDESV in the germline V gene (reference sequence). Trimming removed 1 base from V and 6 bases from J, with 7 bases in between. The CDR3 contains 13 residues. V and J are TRBV11-1 and TRBJ2-1; D unresolved. The sequence was collected from a human donor in good health (CMV status not recorded). Some clones in this sample may be carry-over from other donors' samples. The material sequenced was CD8+ T cells from cultured PBMCs, taken from culture after CMV antigen stimulation. In DNA, the CDR3 is TGTGCCAGCAGCTTAGTGCGGAGCAATGAGCAGTTCTTC. It codes for CASSLVRSNEQFF.